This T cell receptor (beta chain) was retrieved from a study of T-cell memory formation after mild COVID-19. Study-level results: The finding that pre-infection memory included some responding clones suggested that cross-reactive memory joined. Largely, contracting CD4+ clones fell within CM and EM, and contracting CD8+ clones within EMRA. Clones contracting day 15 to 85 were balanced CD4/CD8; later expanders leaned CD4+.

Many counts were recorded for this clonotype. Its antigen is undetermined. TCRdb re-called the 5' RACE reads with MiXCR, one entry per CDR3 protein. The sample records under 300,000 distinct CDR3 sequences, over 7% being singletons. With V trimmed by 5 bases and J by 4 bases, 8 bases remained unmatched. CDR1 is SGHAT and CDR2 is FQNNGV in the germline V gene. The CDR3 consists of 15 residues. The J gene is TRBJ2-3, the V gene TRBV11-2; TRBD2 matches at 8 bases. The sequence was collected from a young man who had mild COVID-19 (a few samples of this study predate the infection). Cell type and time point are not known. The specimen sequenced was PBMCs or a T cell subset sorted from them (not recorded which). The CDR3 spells CASSLSGLDSDTQYF. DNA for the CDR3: TGTGCCAGCAGCCTCTCGGGACTAGATTCAGATACGCAGTATTTT.